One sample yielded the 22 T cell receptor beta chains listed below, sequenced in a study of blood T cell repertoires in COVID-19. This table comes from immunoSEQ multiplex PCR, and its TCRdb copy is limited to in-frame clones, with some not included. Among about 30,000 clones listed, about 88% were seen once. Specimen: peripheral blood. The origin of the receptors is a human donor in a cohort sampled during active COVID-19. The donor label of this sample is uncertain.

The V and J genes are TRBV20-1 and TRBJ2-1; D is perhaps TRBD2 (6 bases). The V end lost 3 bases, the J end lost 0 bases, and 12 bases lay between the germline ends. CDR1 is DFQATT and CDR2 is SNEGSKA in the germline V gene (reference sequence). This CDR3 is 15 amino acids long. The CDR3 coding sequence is TGCAGTGCTAGTAGGGCGGGAAACTCCTACAATGAGCAGTTCTTC. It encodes CSASRAGNSYNEQFF.

The CDR3 loop reads CASSQGLAGGPRRSGEQFF. DNA for the CDR3: TGTGCCAGCAGCCAAGGCCTAGCGGGAGGGCCCAGGAGGTCCGGTGAGCAGTTCTTC. The rearrangement uses TRBV14 and TRBJ2-1, with 12 bases identical to TRBD2. CDR3 length: 19 residues. Germline V gene sequence: CDR1 SGHDN, CDR2 FVKESK. V lost 1 base, J lost 9 bases, and 16 bases stayed unmatched.

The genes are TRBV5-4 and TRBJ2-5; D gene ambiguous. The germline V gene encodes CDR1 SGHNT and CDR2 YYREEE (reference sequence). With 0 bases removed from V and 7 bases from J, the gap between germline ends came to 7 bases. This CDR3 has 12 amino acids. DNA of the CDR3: TGTGCCAGCAGCTTGGACCCGGGGACCCAGTACTTC. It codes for CASSLDPGTQYF.

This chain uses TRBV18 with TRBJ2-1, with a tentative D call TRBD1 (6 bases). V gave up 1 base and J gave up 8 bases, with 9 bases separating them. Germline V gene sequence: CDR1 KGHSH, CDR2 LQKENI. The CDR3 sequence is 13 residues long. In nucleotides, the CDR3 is TGTGCCAGCTCACCACTGGGGGCCGATGAGCAGTTCTTC. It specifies CASSPLGADEQFF.

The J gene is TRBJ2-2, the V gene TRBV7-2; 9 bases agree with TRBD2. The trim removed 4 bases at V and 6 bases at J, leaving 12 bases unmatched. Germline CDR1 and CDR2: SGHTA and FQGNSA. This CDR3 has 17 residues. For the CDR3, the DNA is TGTGCCAGCAGCTCCTCCCGGATAGCGGGAGTCTCCGGGGAGCTGTTTTTT. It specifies CASSSSRIAGVSGELFF.

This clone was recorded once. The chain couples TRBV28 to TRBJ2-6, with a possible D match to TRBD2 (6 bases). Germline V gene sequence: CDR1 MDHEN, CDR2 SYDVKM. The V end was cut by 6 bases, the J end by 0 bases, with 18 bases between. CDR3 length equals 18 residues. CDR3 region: CASRPPAGRSSGANVLTF. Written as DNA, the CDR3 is TGTGCCAGCAGACCCCCAGCGGGCCGGTCCTCTGGGGCCAACGTCCTGACTTTC.

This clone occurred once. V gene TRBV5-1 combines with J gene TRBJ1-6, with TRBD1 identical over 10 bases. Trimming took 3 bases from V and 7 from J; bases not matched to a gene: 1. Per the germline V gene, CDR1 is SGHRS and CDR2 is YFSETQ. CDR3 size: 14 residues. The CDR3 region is CASSWGQGNSPLHF. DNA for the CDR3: TGCGCCAGCAGCTGGGGACAGGGGAATTCACCCCTCCACTTT.

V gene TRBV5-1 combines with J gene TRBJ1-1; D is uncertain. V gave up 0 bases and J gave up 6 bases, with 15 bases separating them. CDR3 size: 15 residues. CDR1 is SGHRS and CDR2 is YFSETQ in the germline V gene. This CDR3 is CASSLAARERPEAFF. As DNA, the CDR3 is TGCGCCAGCAGCTTGGCCGCACGGGAGAGACCTGAAGCTTTCTTT.

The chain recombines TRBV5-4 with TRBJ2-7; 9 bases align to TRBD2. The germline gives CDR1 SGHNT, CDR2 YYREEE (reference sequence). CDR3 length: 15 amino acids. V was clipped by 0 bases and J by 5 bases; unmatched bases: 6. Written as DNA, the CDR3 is TGTGCCAGCAGCTTGGATAGCGGGAGTTGGAACGAGCAGTACTTC. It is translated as CASSLDSGSWNEQYF. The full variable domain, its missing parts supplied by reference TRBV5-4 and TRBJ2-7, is ETGVTQSPTHLIKTRGQQVTLRCSSQSGHNTVSWYQQALGQGPQFIFQYYREEENGRGNFPPRFSGLQFPNYSSELNVNALELDDSALYLCASSLDSGSWNEQYFGPGTRLTVT.

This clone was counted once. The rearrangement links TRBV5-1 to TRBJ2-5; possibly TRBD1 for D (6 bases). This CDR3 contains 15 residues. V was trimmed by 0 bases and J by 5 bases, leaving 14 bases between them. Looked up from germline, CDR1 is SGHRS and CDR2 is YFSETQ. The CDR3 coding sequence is TGCGCCAGCAGCTTGGGGGGGCCTCCAATGGAGACCCAGTACTTC. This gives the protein CASSLGGPPMETQYF.

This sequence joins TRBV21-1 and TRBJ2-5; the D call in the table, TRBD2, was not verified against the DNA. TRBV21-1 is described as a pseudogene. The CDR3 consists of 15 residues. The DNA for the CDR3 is TGTGCCAGCGCGGGTTTTACGGGCAGCCAAGAGACCCAGTACTTC. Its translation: CASAGFTGSQETQYF.

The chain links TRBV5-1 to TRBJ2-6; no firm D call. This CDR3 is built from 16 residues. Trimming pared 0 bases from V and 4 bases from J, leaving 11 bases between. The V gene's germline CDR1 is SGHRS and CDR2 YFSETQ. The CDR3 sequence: CASSLAVASGANVLTF. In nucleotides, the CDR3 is TGCGCCAGCAGCTTGGCCGTGGCTTCGGGGGCCAACGTCCTGACTTTC.

CDR3 sequence: CASSLGLDQPQHF. The CDR3 coding sequence is TGTGCCAGCAGCTTGGGCCTCGATCAGCCCCAGCATTTT. The chain recombines TRBV7-8 with TRBJ1-5; no clear D. The CDR3 consists of 13 residues. Per the germline V gene, CDR1 is SGHVS and CDR2 is FQNEAQ. V was pared by 3 bases and J by 5 bases, with 8 bases between.

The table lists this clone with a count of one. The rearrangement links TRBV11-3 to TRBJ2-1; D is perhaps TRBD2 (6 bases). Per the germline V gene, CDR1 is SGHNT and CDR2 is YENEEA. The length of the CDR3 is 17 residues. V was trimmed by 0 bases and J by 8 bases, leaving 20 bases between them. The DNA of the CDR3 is TGTGCCAGCAGCTTAGATCCCCGGGGAGGTCTACACGATGAGCAGTTCTTC. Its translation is CASSLDPRGGLHDEQFF.

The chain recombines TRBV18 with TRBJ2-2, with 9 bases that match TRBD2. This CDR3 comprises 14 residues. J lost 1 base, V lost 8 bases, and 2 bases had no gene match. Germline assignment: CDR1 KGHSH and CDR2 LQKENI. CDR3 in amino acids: CASATSGNTGELFF. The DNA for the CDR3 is TGTGCCAGCGCGACTAGCGGGAACACCGGGGAGCTGTTTTTT.

The CDR3 spells CASSGAVSLAKNIQYF. The CDR3 DNA is TGTGCCAGCAGTGGAGCTGTTAGCCTAGCCAAAAACATTCAGTACTTC. The J gene is TRBJ2-4, the V gene TRBV2; unclear D gene. This CDR3 has 16 amino acids. The germline V and J ends were trimmed by 4 bases and 0 bases, with 13 bases remaining between them. The germline V gene encodes CDR1 SNHLY and CDR2 FYNNEI.

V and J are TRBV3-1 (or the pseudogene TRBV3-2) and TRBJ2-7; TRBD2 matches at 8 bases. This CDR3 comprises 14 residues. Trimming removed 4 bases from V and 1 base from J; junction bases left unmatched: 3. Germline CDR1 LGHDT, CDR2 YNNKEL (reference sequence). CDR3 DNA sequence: TGTGCCAGCAGCCGAGCGGGAGCGTCCTACGAGCAGTACTTC. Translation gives CASSRAGASYEQYF.

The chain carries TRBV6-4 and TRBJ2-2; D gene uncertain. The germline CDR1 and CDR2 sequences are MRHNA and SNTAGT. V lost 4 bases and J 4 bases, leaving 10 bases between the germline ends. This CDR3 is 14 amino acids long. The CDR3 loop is CASSALSGTGELFF. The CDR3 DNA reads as TGTGCCAGCAGTGCCCTGTCCGGCACCGGGGAGCTGTTTTTT.

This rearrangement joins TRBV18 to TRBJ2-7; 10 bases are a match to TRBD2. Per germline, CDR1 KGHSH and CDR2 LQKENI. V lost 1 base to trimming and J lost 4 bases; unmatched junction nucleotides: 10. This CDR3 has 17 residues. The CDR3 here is CASSPLSVAGGRYEQYF. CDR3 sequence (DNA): TGTGCCAGCTCACCACTCAGTGTAGCGGGAGGACGATACGAGCAGTACTTC.

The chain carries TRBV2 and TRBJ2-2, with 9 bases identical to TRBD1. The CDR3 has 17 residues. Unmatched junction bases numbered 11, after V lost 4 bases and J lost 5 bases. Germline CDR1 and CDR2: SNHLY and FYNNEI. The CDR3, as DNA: TGTGCCAGCAGTGCGACCGGGACAGGGTGGCGGACCGGGGAGCTGTTTTTT. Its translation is CASSATGTGWRTGELFF.

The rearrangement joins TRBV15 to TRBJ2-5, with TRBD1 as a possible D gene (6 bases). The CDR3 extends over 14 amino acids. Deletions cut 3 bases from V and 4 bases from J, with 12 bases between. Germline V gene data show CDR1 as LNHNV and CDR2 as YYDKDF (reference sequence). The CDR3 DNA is TGTGCCACCAGCAGGCTCACAGGGTTAGAGACCCAGTACTTC. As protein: CATSRLTGLETQYF.

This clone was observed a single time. In DNA, the CDR3 is TGTGCCAGTAGTATTAATTTCGGAATCTCACACGGGGATGAGCAGTTCTTC. Translation: CASSINFGISHGDEQFF. V is TRBV19 and J is TRBJ2-1; TRBD2 might be the D (5 bases). The CDR3 covers 17 residues. The germline V and J ends were trimmed by 3 bases and 8 bases, with 23 bases remaining between them. Germline values: CDR1 LNHDA, CDR2 SQIVND (reference sequence).